This TCR beta chain was documented in a study of shared clonotypes between healthy human individuals. Background on the study: The cohort comprised a couple of women and a few men. Their ages spanned 18 to 49 years.

The study, taken as a whole, reports: Sampling included only blood; tissue repertoires likely differ. Larger estimated richness was generally seen in naive subsets than in memory subsets.

To note about this clone: What it binds is not known.

Germline trimming cut 7 bases from V and 3 bases from J; bases unmatched to any gene: 9. Per germline, CDR1 SQVTM and CDR2 ANQGSEA. This CDR3 is 15 amino acids long. Only in-frame clones appear in the TCRdb table, and some are missing; sequencing was by immunoSEQ multiplex PCR. Of about 1 million clones in the sample, roughly 70% were seen once. The V and J genes are TRBV29-1 and TRBJ2-2; TRBD1 agrees at 9 bases. The TCR comes from a man between 18 and 35 years old in good health. Sequencing input: memory CD4+ T cells sorted from blood. Subset indicated: CD45RA-negative fraction. For the CDR3, the DNA is TGCAGCGCAAACAGACAGGGGGTCGACACCGGGGAGCTGTTTTTT. As protein: CSANRQGVDTGELFF.